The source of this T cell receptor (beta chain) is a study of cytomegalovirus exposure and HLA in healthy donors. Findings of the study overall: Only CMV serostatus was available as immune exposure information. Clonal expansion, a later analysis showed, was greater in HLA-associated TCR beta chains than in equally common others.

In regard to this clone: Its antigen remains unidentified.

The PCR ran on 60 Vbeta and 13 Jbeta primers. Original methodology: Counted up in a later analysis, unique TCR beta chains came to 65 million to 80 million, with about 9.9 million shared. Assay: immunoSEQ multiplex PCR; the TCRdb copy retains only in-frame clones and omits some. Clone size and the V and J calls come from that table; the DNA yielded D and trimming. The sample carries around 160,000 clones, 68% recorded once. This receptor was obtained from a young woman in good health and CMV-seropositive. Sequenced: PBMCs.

CDR3: CASSSGTSGITDTQYF. The CDR3 nucleotides read TGCGCCAGCAGCTCCGGGACTAGCGGGATCACAGATACGCAGTATTTT. V gene TRBV5-1 combines with J gene TRBJ2-3; TRBD2 aligns across 13 bases. Germline V gene lookup returns CDR1 SGHRS and CDR2 YFSETQ. This CDR3 contains 16 residues. With 3 bases clipped from V and 2 bases from J, the junction kept 3 bases outside the gene matches.